Sequencing of this TCR beta chain was carried out in a study of T cells in Graves' hyperthyroidism and ophthalmopathy. CDR3 length: 15 residues. V was cut by 5 bases and J by 4 bases, with 18 bases left in between. Using RNA transcripts as the source, TCR beta CDR3 regions were amplified. First-round RT-PCR of the TCR CDR3 relied on the HTBI primer set. TCRdb re-called the multiplex PCR reads through MiXCR, storing one row per CDR3 protein. Counted here are hundreds of thousands of distinct CDR3 sequences, 45% occurring once; the ten biggest clones make up under 8.5%. The V and J genes are TRBV12-3 or TRBV12-4 and TRBJ2-7; D may be TRBD2 (6 bases). The sample comprised peripheral blood or thyroid tissue (not recorded which). The sequence came from an adult man with Graves' disease, either hyperthyroidism or ophthalmopathy (not recorded which). The CDR3: CASSHSNAGSYEQYF. The DNA for the CDR3 is TGTGCCAGCAGTCACAGCAACGCGGGGTCGTACGAGCAGTACTTC.